A single sample gave rise to the 29 T cell receptor beta chains below, sequenced in a study of siplizumab effects on memory and regulatory T cells. Sequencing used immunoSEQ multiplex PCR; TCRdb keeps in-frame clones, though not all of them. The profile shows 100,000 or so clones, around 90% of them singletons. The sample was non-Treg CD4+ T cells sorted from blood. The source is a human donor in good health.

This clone appeared a single time. This chain links TRBV5-1 with TRBJ1-1, with D uncertain. Per the germline V gene, CDR1 is SGHRS and CDR2 is YFSETQ. CDR3 length: 13 residues. Trimming cost V 0 bases and J 8 bases, with 11 bases left between them. CDR3 bases: TGCGCCAGCAGCTTGGCTGGACCTAGGGAAGCTTTCTTT. Protein sequence: CASSLAGPREAFF. The entire variable domain, with the rest obtained from reference TRBV5-1 and TRBJ1-1, is as follows: KAGVTQTPRYLIKTRGQQVTLSCSPISGHRSVSWYQQTPGQGLQFLFEYFSETQRNKGNFPGRFSGRQFSNSRSEMNVSTLELGDSALYLCASSLAGPREAFFGQGTRLTVV.

The gene calls are TRBV4-2 and TRBJ1-1; the D gene is possibly TRBD1 (5 bases). This CDR3 contains 15 residues. V was shortened by 1 base and J by 0 bases, with 9 bases between the two germline ends. Germline V gene data show CDR1 as LGHNA and CDR2 as YNFKEQ. The CDR3 spells CASSQGNRMNTEAFF. The CDR3 nucleotides read TGTGCCAGCAGCCAAGGTAACAGGATGAACACTGAAGCTTTCTTT.

V usage is TRBV11-3 and J usage is TRBJ2-3, with a tentative D call TRBD2 (6 bases). Germline V gene sequence: CDR1 SGHNT, CDR2 YENEEA. The CDR3 consists of 15 residues. Between the trimmed V and J ends, which lost 3 bases and 1 base, there was a span of 11 bases. This CDR3 reads CASSFGGMGTDTQYF. CDR3 nucleotides: TGTGCCAGCAGCTTTGGGGGGATGGGCACAGATACGCAGTATTTT.

J is TRBJ1-1 and V is TRBV29-1; 8 bases line up with TRBD1. CDR1 is SQVTM, CDR2 ANQGSEA, per germline. V was pared by 5 bases and J by 3 bases, with 5 bases of the junction left unmatched. The CDR3 has 13 amino acids. The CDR3 DNA reads as TGCAGCGTTACCGGACAGGGCGACACTGAAGCTTTCTTT. As protein: CSVTGQGDTEAFF.

The gene calls are TRBV10-3 and TRBJ2-7; unclear D gene. From germline, CDR1 is ENHRY and CDR2 SYGVKD. V was shortened by 0 bases and J by 2 bases, with 2 bases between the two germline ends. This CDR3 has 12 amino acids. The CDR3 loop reads CAISESTYEQYF. The CDR3 DNA follows: TGTGCCATCAGTGAGTCTACCTACGAGCAGTACTTC.

J is TRBJ2-3 and V is TRBV7-3; a possible D gene is TRBD2 (6 bases). The CDR3 is 14 residues long. From germline, CDR1 is SGHTA and CDR2 FQGTGA. Trimming took 4 bases from V and 4 from J, leaving 12 bases between them. The CDR3 DNA reads TGTGCCAGCAGCTCCGGGACTGCCCCAGATACGCAGTATTTT. This encodes CASSSGTAPDTQYF.

The chain recombines TRBV19 with TRBJ1-4; D is unresolved. Trimming cost V 6 bases and J 0 bases, with 17 bases left between them. The CDR3 covers 17 residues. Per germline, CDR1 LNHDA and CDR2 SQIVND (reference sequence). CDR3 DNA: TGTGCCAGTAGCCCCCTCACTCCGGTCGCAACTAATGAAAAACTGTTTTTT. Its protein is CASSPLTPVATNEKLFF. The full variable domain, its missing parts supplied by reference TRBV19 and TRBJ1-4, is DGGITQSPKYLFRKEGQNVTLSCEQNLNHDAMYWYRQDPGQGLRLIYYSQIVNDFQKGDIAEGYSVSREKKESFPLTVTSAQKNPTAFYLCASSPLTPVATNEKLFFGSGTQLSVL.

V is TRBV6-6 and J is TRBJ1-3, with D possibly being TRBD1 (5 bases). Trimming removed 6 bases from V and 1 base from J, with 7 bases in between. Germline CDR1 and CDR2: MNHNY and SVGAGI (reference sequence). CDR3 size: 13 residues. The CDR3: CASRQGSGNTIYF. CDR3 nucleotide sequence: TGTGCCAGCAGGCAGGGTTCTGGAAACACCATATATTTT.

This sequence joins TRBV4-2 and TRBJ2-5; TRBD2 matches at 9 bases. Germline CDR1 and CDR2: LGHNA and YNFKEQ. J gave up 5 bases and V 0 bases, and 7 bases lay outside the gene matches. This CDR3 is 16 amino acids long. CDR3 region: CASSQDVGTSIETQYF. The CDR3 DNA reads TGTGCCAGCAGCCAAGATGTCGGGACTAGCATTGAGACCCAGTACTTC.

Ten or more counts support this clone. The chain employs TRBV29-1 and TRBJ2-7, with 9 bases matching TRBD1. After removal of 6 bases from V and 6 bases from J, the junction contained 9 bases not matched to a gene. The CDR3 has 13 amino acids. Germline lookup yields CDR1 SQVTM and CDR2 ANQGSEA. The CDR3 sequence is CSVETGGVSEQYF. The CDR3 DNA reads as TGCAGCGTGGAAACAGGGGGCGTCTCCGAGCAGTACTTC.

This chain joins TRBV5-4 and TRBJ2-5, with D possibly being TRBD1 (5 bases). Per germline, CDR1 SGHNT and CDR2 YYREEE (reference sequence). V was trimmed by 0 bases and J by 6 bases, leaving 12 bases between them. The CDR3 extends over 14 amino acids. The CDR3 is CASSLVGVQQTQYF. The CDR3 DNA is TGTGCCAGCAGCTTGGTAGGGGTTCAACAGACCCAGTACTTC.

The chain links TRBV11-3 to TRBJ2-7; D is possibly TRBD2 (6 bases). The V gene lost 2 bases and the J gene lost 6 bases, with 14 bases spanning the gap. CDR3 size: 14 residues. Germline assignment: CDR1 SGHNT and CDR2 YENEEA. CDR3 DNA sequence: TGTGCCAGCAGCTTAAACTTTATGGGGGGCGAGCAGTACTTC. Its translation is CASSLNFMGGEQYF.

J is TRBJ1-1 and V is TRBV10-2; 8 bases fit TRBD1. CDR1 and CDR2 from the germline V gene are WSHSY and SAAADI. J gave up 6 bases and V 6 bases, and 9 bases lay outside the gene matches. This CDR3 is 14 amino acids long. The DNA of the CDR3 is TGCGCCAGCAGGGGGGGACAGGTCCTATCTGAAGCTTTCTTT. This sequence encodes CASRGGQVLSEAFF.

This chain uses TRBV2 with TRBJ2-5, with D unresolved. V was trimmed by 8 bases and J by 1 base, leaving 17 bases between them. The CDR3 sequence is 15 residues long. The V gene's germline CDR1 is SNHLY and CDR2 FYNNEI. The DNA of the CDR3 is TGTGCCAGCGTTCCGACGGCGGAGAGCCAAGAGACCCAGTACTTC. The encoded protein is CASVPTAESQETQYF.

The chain combines TRBV12-2 with TRBJ2-5; TRBD1 is the table's D call, not checked against the DNA. TRBV12-2 is labeled a pseudogene. CDR3 length: 16 amino acids. CDR3 in amino acids: CASRLAGQGPQETQYF. The CDR3 bases are TGTGCAAGTCGCTTAGCGGGACAGGGGCCTCAAGAGACCCAGTACTTC.

J is TRBJ2-7 and V is TRBV7-6; 13 positions agree with TRBD2. The CDR3 contains 14 residues. V was clipped by 4 bases and J by 3 bases; unmatched bases: 0. Germline-derived CDR1 and CDR2 are SGHVS and FNYEAQ. The CDR3 bases are TGTGCCAGCAGCTGGACTAGCGGGAGCTACGAGCAGTACTTC. It translates to CASSWTSGSYEQYF.

This clone is a singleton in its sample. The chain couples TRBV2 to TRBJ2-1, with 7 nucleotides matching TRBD1. Germline CDR1 and CDR2: SNHLY and FYNNEI. The J segment lost 2 bases and the V segment lost 7 bases, leaving 5 bases of the junction unmatched. The CDR3 runs to 14 residues. CDR3 DNA: TGTGCCAGCACCGAACAGGGGCCCTACAATGAGCAGTTCTTC. Translated: CASTEQGPYNEQFF.

The CDR3 nucleotides read TGCGCCAGCAGTGAGTCGACAGGGTATGGCTACACCTTC. This codes for CASSESTGYGYTF. The chain has TRBV10-1 and TRBJ1-2, with 7 positions matching TRBD1. The V gene's germline CDR1 is WNHNN and CDR2 SYGVQD (reference sequence). The CDR3 spans 13 residues. The junction had 0 bases not matched to a gene; V was cut back by 0 bases and J by 5 bases.

The CDR3 loop is CASSLPGERLFF. The CDR3 DNA reads as TGCGCCAGCAGCCTACCGGGAGAACGTCTGTTTTTT. V gene TRBV4-1 combines with J gene TRBJ1-4; no firm D call. This CDR3 comprises 12 residues. CDR1 and CDR2 (germline): MGHRA, YSYEKL. V lost 4 bases, J lost 14 bases, and 14 bases lay in between.

This chain connects TRBV15 to TRBJ2-5; D is unclear. The V end lost 8 bases, the J end lost 0 bases, and 4 bases lay between the germline ends. The CDR3 sequence is 11 residues long. CDR1 is LNHNV and CDR2 is YYDKDF in the germline V gene (reference sequence). CDR3 protein: CATGDQETQYF. The CDR3 coding sequence is TGTGCCACCGGGGACCAAGAGACCCAGTACTTC.

This chain connects TRBV5-1 to TRBJ2-7; no firm D call. CDR1 and CDR2 from the germline V gene are SGHRS and YFSETQ. The V gene lost 4 bases and the J gene lost 3 bases, with 14 bases spanning the gap. The length of the CDR3 is 14 residues. CDR3 protein: CASSEDPTDYEQYF. CDR3 DNA: TGCGCCAGCAGCGAGGACCCTACGGACTACGAGCAGTACTTC.

This clone showed up just once. V is TRBV10-2 and J is TRBJ1-3, with D maybe TRBD1 (5 bases). The CDR3 consists of 14 residues. V shed 8 bases and J shed 4 bases, with 15 bases lying between them. Germline CDR1 is WSHSY and CDR2 is SAAADI. The chain's CDR3 is CASVPGRQGNTIYF. In DNA form, the CDR3 reads TGCGCCAGCGTTCCGGGACGACAAGGAAACACCATATATTTT.

The chain couples TRBV2 to TRBJ2-1; the match to TRBD2 covers 10 bases. Trimming cost V 4 bases and J 4 bases; bases outside gene matches: 7. The CDR3 contains 16 residues. Germline loops: CDR1 SNHLY, CDR2 FYNNEI. CDR3 sequence: CASSALAGDFYNEQFF. Written as DNA, the CDR3 is TGTGCCAGCAGTGCCCTAGCGGGAGATTTTTACAATGAGCAGTTCTTC.

The V gene is TRBV19, the J gene TRBJ1-1; possibly TRBD1 for D (5 bases). The CDR3 loop spans 16 amino acids. Germline CDR1 and CDR2: LNHDA and SQIVND (reference sequence). The V end was cut by 3 bases, the J end by 0 bases, with 14 bases between. In DNA form, the CDR3 reads TGTGCCAGTAGTATCGGACCCGGGGGATTGAACACTGAAGCTTTCTTT. The encoded protein is CASSIGPGGLNTEAFF. Full variable domain (missing parts from reference TRBV19 and TRBJ1-1): DGGITQSPKYLFRKEGQNVTLSCEQNLNHDAMYWYRQDPGQGLRLIYYSQIVNDFQKGDIAEGYSVSREKKESFPLTVTSAQKNPTAFYLCASSIGPGGLNTEAFFGQGTRLTVV.

The gene calls are TRBV5-8 and TRBJ2-7, with D hard to call. Germline V gene sequence: CDR1 SGHTS, CDR2 YDEGEE. The V and J ends lost 2 bases and 0 bases respectively, with 9 bases between them. The length of the CDR3 is 14 residues. The CDR3 region is CASSFKTSSYEQYF. The CDR3, as DNA: TGTGCCAGCAGCTTCAAGACCAGCTCCTACGAGCAGTACTTC.

The chain joins TRBV27 to TRBJ1-6; possible D gene TRBD1, 5 bases. Germline V gene data show CDR1 as MNHEY and CDR2 as SMNVEV (reference sequence). V shed 6 bases and J shed 11 bases, with 17 bases lying between them. The CDR3 sequence is 14 residues long. The DNA for the CDR3 is TGTGCCAGCAGACCAAGGGGTGGCGTTCCACCCCTCCACTTT. Residues: CASRPRGGVPPLHF.

The CDR3: CASSPSGVETQYF. The CDR3 DNA sequence: TGTGCCAGCTCCCCCAGCGGGGTTGAGACCCAGTACTTC. The rearrangement links TRBV18 to TRBJ2-5; 7 nucleotides agree with TRBD2. The junction had 6 bases not matched to a gene; V was cut back by 6 bases and J by 5 bases. The germline V gene encodes CDR1 KGHSH and CDR2 LQKENI. This CDR3 region has 13 residues. The whole variable domain, filled in from reference TRBV18 and TRBJ2-5, reads NAGVMQNPRHLVRRRGQEARLRCSPMKGHSHVYWYRQLPEEGLKFMVYLQKENIIDESGMPKERFSAEFPKEGPSILRIQQVVRGDSAAYFCASSPSGVETQYFGPGTRLLVL.

The rearrangement uses TRBV18 and TRBJ2-3, with D possibly TRBD1 on 5 matching bases. This CDR3 has 15 amino acids. The germline V and J ends were trimmed by 3 bases and 6 bases, with 16 bases remaining between them. Germline V CDR1 and CDR2: KGHSH, LQKENI. DNA of the CDR3: TGTGCCAGCTCACCCCCGACAGTCCTGAGGGATACGCAGTATTTT. Its protein is CASSPPTVLRDTQYF.

V is TRBV6-5 and J is TRBJ2-1, with D uncertain. The CDR3 covers 15 residues. V lost 5 bases and J 6 bases, leaving 17 bases between the germline ends. The germline gives CDR1 MNHEY, CDR2 SVGAGI. The DNA for the CDR3 is TGTGCCAGCAGTCCCCTCACTCCATTTGGCAATGAGCAGTTCTTC. Amino acids: CASSPLTPFGNEQFF.